This passage covers 16 T cell receptor beta chains from one sample sequenced in a study of CXCR3-negative and CXCR3-positive naive CD8 T cells. The study made its TRB cDNA libraries by 5' RACE, adding UMI labels. From its re-call of the 5' RACE reads, TCRdb lists each CDR3 protein once, without DNA. This sample's clone table lists 150,000 or so distinct CDR3 sequences. The sequenced sample was naive CXCR3- CD8+ T cells from blood. Described subset: CD45RO-CCR7+CD27+CD95- naive CD8+ T cells lacking CXCR3 (TNR3-). These receptor sequences come from a human donor in good health. Some clones in this sample may be carry-over from other donors' samples.

CDR3 sequence: CASSDNTGELFF. This chain connects TRBV6-6 to TRBJ2-2. CDR1 is MNHNY, CDR2 SVGAGI, per germline (reference sequence). The CDR3 covers 12 residues.

The chain uses TRBV28 and TRBJ2-2; as DNA is missing, the TRBD2 call by TCRdb cannot be tested. CDR1 is MDHEN and CDR2 is SYDVKM in the germline V gene. CDR3 length: 16 residues. This CDR3 is CASSSIAGNWAGELFF.

This chain's CDR3 is CASSLTSGTNEQFF. The chain couples TRBV4-1 to TRBJ2-1; with no DNA, the TCRdb D assignment of TRBD2 cannot be verified. There are 14 residues in the CDR3. Per germline, CDR1 MGHRA and CDR2 YSYEKL.

The chain joins TRBV5-1 to TRBJ2-7; absent DNA, TCRdb's TRBD2 call cannot be checked. CDR3 length: 18 residues. The germline gives CDR1 SGHRS, CDR2 YFSETQ. This CDR3 is CASSPRWTSGGEAYEQYF.

V usage is TRBV7-9 and J usage is TRBJ2-1; absent DNA, TCRdb's TRBD2 call cannot be checked. This CDR3 has 17 residues. Germline-derived CDR1 and CDR2 are SEHNR and FQNEAQ (reference sequence). The CDR3 loop is CASSFPAGTSDNNEQFF.

The chain is built from TRBV5-1 and TRBJ1-1. The CDR3 loop spans 12 amino acids. Germline lookup yields CDR1 SGHRS and CDR2 YFSETQ. The CDR3 sequence: CASRVGNTEAFF.

The chain links TRBV7-8 to TRBJ2-7; TCRdb's D call of TRBD1 is untestable without DNA. The CDR3 is 15 amino acids. CDR1 and CDR2 (germline): SGHVS, FQNEAQ. The CDR3 loop is CASSLRQGLNREQYF.

The V gene is TRBV20-1, the J gene TRBJ1-2; TCRdb names TRBD1, which stays unverified in the absence of DNA. CDR3 length: 15 amino acids. CDR1 is DFQATT, CDR2 SNEGSKA, per germline (reference sequence). CDR3 in amino acids: CSARDSAGGNYGYTF.

CDR3 loop: CASSRKTGGPYNEQFF. The J gene is TRBJ2-1, the V gene TRBV14; the TRBD1 assignment by TCRdb is unverifiable without DNA. The CDR3 is 16 residues long. The V gene's germline CDR1 is SGHDN and CDR2 FVKESK.

The V gene is TRBV4-1, the J gene TRBJ2-7; lacking DNA, the TRBD2 call made by TCRdb goes unchecked. This CDR3 has 14 residues. Germline CDR1 and CDR2: MGHRA and YSYEKL. This chain's CDR3 is CASSPTSGTYEQYF.

The chain joins TRBV7-2 to TRBJ2-1; the TRBD2 assignment by TCRdb is unverifiable without DNA. This CDR3 is built from 18 residues. From germline, CDR1 is SGHTA and CDR2 FQGNSA. CDR3 region: CASSLNTGPLSSYNEQFF. Full variable domain (missing parts from reference TRBV7-2 and TRBJ2-1): GAGVSQSPSNKVTEKGKDVELRCDPISGHTALYWYRQSLGQGLEFLIYFQGNSAPDKSGLPSDRFSAERTGGSVSTLTIQRTQQEDSAVYLCASSLNTGPLSSYNEQFFGPGTRLTVL.

V and J are TRBV12-3 or TRBV12-4 and TRBJ2-2; TCRdb reports TRBD1, a call that lacks DNA to check it against. The CDR3 has 15 residues. The CDR3 region is CASSFIQGFTGELFF.

This chain joins TRBV18 and TRBJ1-1; TCRdb returns TRBD1, unconfirmable since there is no DNA. Germline V gene sequence: CDR1 KGHSH, CDR2 LQKENI. This CDR3 is built from 16 residues. CDR3 residues: CASSPVPQGPNTEAFF.

The chain uses TRBV3-1 and TRBJ2-3; TCRdb lists TRBD2, though no DNA is available to test this call. From germline, CDR1 is LGHDT and CDR2 YNNKEL (reference sequence). The CDR3 loop spans 15 amino acids. The CDR3 region is CASSQAGGPADTQYF.

The chain combines TRBV30 with TRBJ2-7; the D call from TCRdb, TRBD1, cannot be confirmed without DNA. Germline loops: CDR1 GTSNPN, CDR2 SVGIG (reference sequence). The CDR3 loop spans 12 amino acids. The CDR3 is CAWTGVPYEQYF.

V is TRBV2 and J is TRBJ2-1; TCRdb designates TRBD2, a call that cannot be tested without DNA. Germline V gene lookup returns CDR1 SNHLY and CDR2 FYNNEI. This CDR3 has 13 residues. The CDR3 protein is CATREGSYNEQFF.